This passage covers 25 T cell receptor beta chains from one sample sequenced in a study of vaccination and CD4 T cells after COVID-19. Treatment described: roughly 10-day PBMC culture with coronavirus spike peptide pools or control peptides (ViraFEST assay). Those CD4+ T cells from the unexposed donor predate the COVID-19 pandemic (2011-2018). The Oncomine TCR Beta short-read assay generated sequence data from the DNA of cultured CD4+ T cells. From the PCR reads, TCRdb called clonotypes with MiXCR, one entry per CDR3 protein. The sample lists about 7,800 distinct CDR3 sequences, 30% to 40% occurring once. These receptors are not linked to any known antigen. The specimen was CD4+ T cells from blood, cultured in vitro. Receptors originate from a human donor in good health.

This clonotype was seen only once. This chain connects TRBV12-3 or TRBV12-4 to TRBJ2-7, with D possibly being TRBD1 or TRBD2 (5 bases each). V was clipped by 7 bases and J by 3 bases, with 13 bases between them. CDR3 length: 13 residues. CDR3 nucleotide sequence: TGTGCCAGCAAGAGGGACGGTCGCTACGAGCAGTACTTC. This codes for CASKRDGRYEQYF.

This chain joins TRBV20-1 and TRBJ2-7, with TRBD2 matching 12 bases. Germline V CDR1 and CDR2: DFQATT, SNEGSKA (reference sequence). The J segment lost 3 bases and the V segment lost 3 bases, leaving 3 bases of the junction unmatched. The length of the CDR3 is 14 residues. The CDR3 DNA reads TGCAGTGCTAGTCTAGCGGGAGGGGGCTACGAGCAGTACTTC. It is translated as CSASLAGGGYEQYF.

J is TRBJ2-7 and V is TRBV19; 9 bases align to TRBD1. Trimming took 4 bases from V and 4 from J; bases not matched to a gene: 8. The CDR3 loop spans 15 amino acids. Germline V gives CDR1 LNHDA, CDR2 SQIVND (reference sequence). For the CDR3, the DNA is TGTGCCAGTAGTAAGATCGGGACAGGGTTATACGAGCAGTACTTC. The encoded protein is CASSKIGTGLYEQYF.

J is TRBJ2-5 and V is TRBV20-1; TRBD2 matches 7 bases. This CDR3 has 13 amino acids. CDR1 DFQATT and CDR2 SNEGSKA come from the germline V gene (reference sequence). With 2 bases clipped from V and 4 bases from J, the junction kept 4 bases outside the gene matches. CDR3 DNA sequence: TGCAGTGCTAGAATAGCTAGCGGAGAGACCCAGTACTTC. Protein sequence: CSARIASGETQYF.

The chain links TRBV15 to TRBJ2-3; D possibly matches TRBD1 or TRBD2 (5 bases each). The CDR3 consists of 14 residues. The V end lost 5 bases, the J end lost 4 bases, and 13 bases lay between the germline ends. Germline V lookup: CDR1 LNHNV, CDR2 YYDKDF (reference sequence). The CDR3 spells CATSVSTGPDTQYF. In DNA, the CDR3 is TGTGCCACCAGCGTCTCAACGGGGCCAGATACGCAGTATTTT.

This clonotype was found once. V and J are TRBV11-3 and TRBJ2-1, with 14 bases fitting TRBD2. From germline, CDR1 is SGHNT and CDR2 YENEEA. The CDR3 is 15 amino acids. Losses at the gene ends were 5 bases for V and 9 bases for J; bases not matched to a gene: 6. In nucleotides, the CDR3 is TGTGCCAGCAGCCCAGGACTAGCGGGGGGAGGTGAGCAGTTCTTC. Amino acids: CASSPGLAGGGEQFF.

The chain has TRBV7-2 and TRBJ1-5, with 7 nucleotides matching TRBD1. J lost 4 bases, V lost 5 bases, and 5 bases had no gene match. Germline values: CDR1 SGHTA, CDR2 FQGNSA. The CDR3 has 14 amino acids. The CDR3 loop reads CASSRTGANQPQHF. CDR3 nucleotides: TGTGCCAGCAGCCGGACAGGAGCTAATCAGCCCCAGCATTTT.

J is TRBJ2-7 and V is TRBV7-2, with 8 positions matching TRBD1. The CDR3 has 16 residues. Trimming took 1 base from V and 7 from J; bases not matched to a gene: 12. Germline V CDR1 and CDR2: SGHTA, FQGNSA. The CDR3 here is CASSLDSWQGAREQYF. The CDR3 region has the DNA TGTGCCAGCAGCTTAGATTCCTGGCAGGGGGCGCGGGAGCAGTACTTC.

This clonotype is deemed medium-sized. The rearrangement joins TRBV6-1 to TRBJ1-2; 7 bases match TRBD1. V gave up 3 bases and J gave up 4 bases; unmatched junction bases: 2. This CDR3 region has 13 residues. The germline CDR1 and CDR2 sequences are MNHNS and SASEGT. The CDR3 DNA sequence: TGTGCCAGCAGTGAGGCAGGGGGCTATGGCTACACCTTC. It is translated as CASSEAGGYGYTF.

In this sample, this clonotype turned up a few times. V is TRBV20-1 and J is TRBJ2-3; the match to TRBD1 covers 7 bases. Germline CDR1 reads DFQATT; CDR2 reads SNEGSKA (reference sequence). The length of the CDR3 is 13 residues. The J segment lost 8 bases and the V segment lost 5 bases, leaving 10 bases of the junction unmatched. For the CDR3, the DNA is TGCAGTGCTGGCAACCGGGACAGCAGTACGCAGTATTTT. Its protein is CSAGNRDSSTQYF.

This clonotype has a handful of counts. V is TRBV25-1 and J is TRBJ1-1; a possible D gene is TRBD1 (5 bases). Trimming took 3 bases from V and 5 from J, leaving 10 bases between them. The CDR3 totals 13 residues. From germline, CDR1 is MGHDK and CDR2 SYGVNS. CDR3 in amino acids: CASSDPGGTEAFF. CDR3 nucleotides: TGTGCCAGCAGTGATCCCGGGGGGACTGAAGCTTTCTTT.

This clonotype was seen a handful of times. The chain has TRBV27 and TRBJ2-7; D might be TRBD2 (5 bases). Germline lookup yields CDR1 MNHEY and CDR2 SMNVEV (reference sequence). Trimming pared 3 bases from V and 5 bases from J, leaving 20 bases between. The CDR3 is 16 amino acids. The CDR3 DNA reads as TGTGCCAGCAGTTTCCTTCAGCGGCAGTCGTCCGACGAGCAGTACTTC. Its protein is CASSFLQRQSSDEQYF.

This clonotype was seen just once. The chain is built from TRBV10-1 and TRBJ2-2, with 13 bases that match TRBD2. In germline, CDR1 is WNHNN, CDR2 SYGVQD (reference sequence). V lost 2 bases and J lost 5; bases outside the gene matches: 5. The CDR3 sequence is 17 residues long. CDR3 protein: CASSEGGLAGITGELFF. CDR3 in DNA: TGCGCCAGCAGTGAGGGGGGACTAGCGGGAATAACCGGGGAGCTGTTTTTT.

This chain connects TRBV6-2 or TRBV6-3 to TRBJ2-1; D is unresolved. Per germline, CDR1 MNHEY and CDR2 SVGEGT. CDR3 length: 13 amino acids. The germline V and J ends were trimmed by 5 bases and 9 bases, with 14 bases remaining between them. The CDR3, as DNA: TGTGCCAGCAGTAAGACCCTATTGGGTGAGCAGTTCTTC. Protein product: CASSKTLLGEQFF.

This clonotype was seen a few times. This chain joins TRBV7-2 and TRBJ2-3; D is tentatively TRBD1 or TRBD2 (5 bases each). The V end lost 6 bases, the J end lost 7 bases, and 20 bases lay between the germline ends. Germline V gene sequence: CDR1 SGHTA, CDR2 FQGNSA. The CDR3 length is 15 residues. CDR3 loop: CASRRHRDPGNTQYF. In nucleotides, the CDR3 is TGTGCCAGCAGGAGGCACCGGGACCCCGGGAATACGCAGTATTTT.

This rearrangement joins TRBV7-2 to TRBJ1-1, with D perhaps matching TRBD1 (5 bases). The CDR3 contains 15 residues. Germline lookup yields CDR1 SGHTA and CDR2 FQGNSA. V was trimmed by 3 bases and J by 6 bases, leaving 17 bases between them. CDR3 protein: CASSFTSGGVSEAFF. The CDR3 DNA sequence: TGTGCCAGCAGCTTCACAAGTGGGGGTGTCTCTGAAGCTTTCTTT.

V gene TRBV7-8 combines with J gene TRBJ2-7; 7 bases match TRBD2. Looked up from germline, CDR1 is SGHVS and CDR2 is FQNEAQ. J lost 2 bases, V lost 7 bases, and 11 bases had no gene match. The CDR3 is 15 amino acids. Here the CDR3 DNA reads TGTGCCAGCACCAAAGGAAGGGGAGGGGCCTACGAGCAGTACTTC. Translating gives CASTKGRGGAYEQYF.

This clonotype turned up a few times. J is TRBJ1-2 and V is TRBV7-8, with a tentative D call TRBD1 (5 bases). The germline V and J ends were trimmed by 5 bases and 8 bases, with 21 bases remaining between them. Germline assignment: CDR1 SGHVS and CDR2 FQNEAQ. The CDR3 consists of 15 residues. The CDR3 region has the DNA TGTGCCAGCAGCGCCAACCCGGGACCCTCAAGGGGCTACACCTTC. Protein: CASSANPGPSRGYTF.

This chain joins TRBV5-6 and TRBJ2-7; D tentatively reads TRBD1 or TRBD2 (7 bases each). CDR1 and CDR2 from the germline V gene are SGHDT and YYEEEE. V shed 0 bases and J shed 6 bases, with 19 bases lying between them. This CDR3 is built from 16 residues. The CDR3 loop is CASSLGTRRGRSEQYF. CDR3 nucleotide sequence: TGTGCCAGCAGCTTGGGGACTAGGAGGGGGCGCTCCGAGCAGTACTTC.

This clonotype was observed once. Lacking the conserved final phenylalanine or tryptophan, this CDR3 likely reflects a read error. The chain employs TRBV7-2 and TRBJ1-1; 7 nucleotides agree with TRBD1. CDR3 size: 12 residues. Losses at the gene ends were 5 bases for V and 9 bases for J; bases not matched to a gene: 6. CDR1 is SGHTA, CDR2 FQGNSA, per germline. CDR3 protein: CASSTDRPQAFL. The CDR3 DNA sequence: TGTGCCAGCAGCACGGACAGGCCCCAAGCTTTCTTA.

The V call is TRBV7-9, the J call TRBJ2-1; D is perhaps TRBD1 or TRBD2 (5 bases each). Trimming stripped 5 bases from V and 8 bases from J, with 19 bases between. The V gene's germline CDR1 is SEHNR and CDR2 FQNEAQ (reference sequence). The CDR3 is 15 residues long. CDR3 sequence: CASSPSRDVLDEQFF. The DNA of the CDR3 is TGTGCCAGCAGCCCCTCCCGGGACGTGCTGGATGAGCAGTTCTTC. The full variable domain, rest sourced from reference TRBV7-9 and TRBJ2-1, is DTGVSQNPRHKITKRGQNVTFRCDPISEHNRLYWYRQTLGQGPEFLTYFQNEAQLEKSRLLSDRFSAERPKGSFSTLEIQRTEQGDSAMYLCASSPSRDVLDEQFFGPGTRLTVL.

The CDR3 region has the DNA TGTGCCAGCAGCTACTGGGGAAGGGAAAAACTGTTTTTT. This translates into CASSYWGREKLFF. The V gene is TRBV28, the J gene TRBJ1-4; D is unclear. From germline, CDR1 is MDHEN and CDR2 SYDVKM. The germline V and J ends were trimmed by 6 bases and 8 bases, with 13 bases remaining between them. The CDR3 is 13 amino acids.

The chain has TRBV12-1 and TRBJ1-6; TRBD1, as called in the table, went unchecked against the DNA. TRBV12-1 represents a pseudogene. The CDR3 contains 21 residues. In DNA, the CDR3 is TGTGCCAGCAGCACAAAAGGGTTGGGACAGGGGGCGAGAAAGGGTAATTCACCCCTCCACTTT. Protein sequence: CASSTKGLGQGARKGNSPLHF.

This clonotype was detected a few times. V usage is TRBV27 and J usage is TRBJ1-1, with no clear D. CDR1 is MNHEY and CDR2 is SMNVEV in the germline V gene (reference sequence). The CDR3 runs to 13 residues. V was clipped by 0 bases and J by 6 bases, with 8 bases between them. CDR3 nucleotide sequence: TGTGCCAGCAGTTTATCGTTTCCAGCTGAAGCTTTCTTT. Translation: CASSLSFPAEAFF.

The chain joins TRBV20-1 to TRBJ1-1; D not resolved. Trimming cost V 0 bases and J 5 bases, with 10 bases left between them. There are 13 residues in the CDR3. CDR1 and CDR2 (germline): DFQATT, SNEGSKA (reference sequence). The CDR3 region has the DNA TGCAGTGCTAGAGATCCTCGGGAGACTGAAGCTTTCTTT. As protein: CSARDPRETEAFF.